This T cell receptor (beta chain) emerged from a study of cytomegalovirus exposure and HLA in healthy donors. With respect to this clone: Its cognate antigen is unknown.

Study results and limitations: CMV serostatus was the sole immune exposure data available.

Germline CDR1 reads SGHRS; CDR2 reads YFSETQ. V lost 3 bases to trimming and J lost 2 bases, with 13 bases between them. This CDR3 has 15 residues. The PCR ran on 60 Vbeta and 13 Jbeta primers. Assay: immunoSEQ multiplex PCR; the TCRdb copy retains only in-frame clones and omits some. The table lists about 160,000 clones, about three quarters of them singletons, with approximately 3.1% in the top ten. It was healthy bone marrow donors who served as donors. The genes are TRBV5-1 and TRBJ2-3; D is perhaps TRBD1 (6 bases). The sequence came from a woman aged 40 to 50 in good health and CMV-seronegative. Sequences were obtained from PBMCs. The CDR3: CASSSTGPNTDTQYF. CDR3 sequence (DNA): TGCGCCAGCAGCTCGACAGGACCGAACACAGATACGCAGTATTTT.